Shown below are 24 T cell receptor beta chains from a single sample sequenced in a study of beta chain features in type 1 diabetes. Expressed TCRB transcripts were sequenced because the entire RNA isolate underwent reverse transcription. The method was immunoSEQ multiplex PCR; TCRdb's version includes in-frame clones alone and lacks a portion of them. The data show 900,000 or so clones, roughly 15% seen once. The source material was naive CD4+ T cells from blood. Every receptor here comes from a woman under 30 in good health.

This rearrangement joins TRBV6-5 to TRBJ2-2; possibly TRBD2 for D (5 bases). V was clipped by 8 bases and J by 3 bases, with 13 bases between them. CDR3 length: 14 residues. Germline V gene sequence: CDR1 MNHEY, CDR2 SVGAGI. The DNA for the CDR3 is TGTGCCAGCCGAATACTAGTCTACACCGGGGAGCTGTTTTTT. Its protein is CASRILVYTGELFF.

CDR3 residues: CASSFAGRGGLYEQYF. CDR3 DNA: TGTGCCAGCAGCTTTGCTGGTCGGGGCGGCCTCTACGAGCAGTACTTC. The V and J genes are TRBV5-4 and TRBJ2-7; the D gene could be TRBD1 or TRBD2 (5 bases each). The CDR3 totals 16 residues. V lost 2 bases and J lost 3, with 18 bases in between. Germline CDR1 SGHNT, CDR2 YYREEE (reference sequence).

The CDR3 is CASSGRTGNQPQHF. The CDR3 DNA reads TGTGCCAGCAGCGGTAGGACAGGGAACCAGCCCCAGCATTTT. The V and J genes are TRBV6-6 and TRBJ1-5; 8 bases fit TRBD1. V shed 6 bases, J shed 7 bases, and the junction held 8 bases outside the gene matches. The CDR3 covers 14 residues. Germline CDR1 and CDR2: MNHNY and SVGAGI (reference sequence).

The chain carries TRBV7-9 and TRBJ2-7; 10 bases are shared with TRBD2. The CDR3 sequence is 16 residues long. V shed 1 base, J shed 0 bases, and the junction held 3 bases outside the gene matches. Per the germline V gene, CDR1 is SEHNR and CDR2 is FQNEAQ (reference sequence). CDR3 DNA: TGTGCCAGCAGCTTAGTGGCTAGCGGGAGCTCCTACGAGCAGTACTTC. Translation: CASSLVASGSSYEQYF.

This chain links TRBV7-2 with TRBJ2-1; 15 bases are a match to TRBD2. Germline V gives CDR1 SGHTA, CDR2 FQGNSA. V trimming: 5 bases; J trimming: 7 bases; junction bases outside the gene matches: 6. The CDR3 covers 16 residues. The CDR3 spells CASSRAGLAGGNEQFF. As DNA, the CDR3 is TGTGCCAGCAGCAGGGCGGGACTAGCGGGAGGTAATGAGCAGTTCTTC. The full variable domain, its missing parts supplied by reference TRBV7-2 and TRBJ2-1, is GAGVSQSPSNKVTEKGKDVELRCDPISGHTALYWYRQSLGQGLEFLIYFQGNSAPDKSGLPSDRFSAERTGGSVSTLTIQRTQQEDSAVYLCASSRAGLAGGNEQFFGPGTRLTVL.

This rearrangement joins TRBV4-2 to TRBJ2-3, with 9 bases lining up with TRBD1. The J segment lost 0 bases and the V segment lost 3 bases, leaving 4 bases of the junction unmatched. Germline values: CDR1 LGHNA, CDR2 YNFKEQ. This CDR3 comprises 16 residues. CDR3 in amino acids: CASSHVTGGSTDTQYF. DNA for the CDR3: TGTGCCAGCAGCCACGTGACAGGGGGAAGCACAGATACGCAGTATTTT.

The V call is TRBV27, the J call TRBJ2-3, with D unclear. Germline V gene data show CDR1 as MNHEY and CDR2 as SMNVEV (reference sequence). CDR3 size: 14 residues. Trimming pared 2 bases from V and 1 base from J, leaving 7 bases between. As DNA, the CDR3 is TGTGCCAGCAGTTTAGGGGATCGCACAGATACGCAGTATTTT. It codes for CASSLGDRTDTQYF.

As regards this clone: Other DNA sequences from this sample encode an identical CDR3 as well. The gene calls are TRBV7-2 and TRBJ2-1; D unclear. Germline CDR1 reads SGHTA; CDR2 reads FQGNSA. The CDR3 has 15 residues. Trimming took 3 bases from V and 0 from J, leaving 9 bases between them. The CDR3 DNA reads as TGTGCCAGCAGCTTGAGGCAAAGCTCCTACAATGAGCAGTTCTTC. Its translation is CASSLRQSSYNEQFF. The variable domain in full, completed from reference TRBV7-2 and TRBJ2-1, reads GAGVSQSPSNKVTEKGKDVELRCDPISGHTALYWYRQSLGQGLEFLIYFQGNSAPDKSGLPSDRFSAERTGGSVSTLTIQRTQQEDSAVYLCASSLRQSSYNEQFFGPGTRLTVL.

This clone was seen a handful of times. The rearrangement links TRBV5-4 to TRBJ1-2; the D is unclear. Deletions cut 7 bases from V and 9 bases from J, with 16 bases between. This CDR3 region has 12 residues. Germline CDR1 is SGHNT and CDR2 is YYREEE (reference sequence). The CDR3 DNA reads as TGTGCCAGCGGCCGTCCCGGTTCGAGCTACACCTTC. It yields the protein CASGRPGSSYTF.

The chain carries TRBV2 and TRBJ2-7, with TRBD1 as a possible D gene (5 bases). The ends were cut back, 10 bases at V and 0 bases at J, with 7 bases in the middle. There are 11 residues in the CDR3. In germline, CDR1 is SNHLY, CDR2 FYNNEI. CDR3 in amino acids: CATTGSYEQYF. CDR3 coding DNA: TGTGCCACAACAGGCTCCTACGAGCAGTACTTC.

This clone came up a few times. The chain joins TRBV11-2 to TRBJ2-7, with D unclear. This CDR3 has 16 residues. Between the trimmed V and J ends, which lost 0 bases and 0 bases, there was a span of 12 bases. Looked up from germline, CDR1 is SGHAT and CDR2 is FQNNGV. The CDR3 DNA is TGTGCCAGCAGCTTAGATCTTGCGACAAGCTCCTACGAGCAGTACTTC. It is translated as CASSLDLATSSYEQYF.

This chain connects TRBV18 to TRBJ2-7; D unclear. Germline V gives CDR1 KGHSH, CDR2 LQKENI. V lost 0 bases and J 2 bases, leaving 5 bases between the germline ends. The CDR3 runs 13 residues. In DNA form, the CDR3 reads TGTGCCAGCTCACCACCGAGCACCTACGAGCAGTACTTC. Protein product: CASSPPSTYEQYF.

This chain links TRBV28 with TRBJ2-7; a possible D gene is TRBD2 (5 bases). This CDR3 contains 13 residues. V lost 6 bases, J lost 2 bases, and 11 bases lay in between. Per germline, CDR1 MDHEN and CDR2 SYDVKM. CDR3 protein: CASRKGVPYEQYF. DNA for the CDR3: TGTGCCAGCAGGAAGGGAGTTCCCTACGAGCAGTACTTC.

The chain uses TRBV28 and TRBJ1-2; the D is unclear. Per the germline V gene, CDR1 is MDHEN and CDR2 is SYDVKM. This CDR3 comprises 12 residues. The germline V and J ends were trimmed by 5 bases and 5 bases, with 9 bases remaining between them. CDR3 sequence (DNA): TGTGCCAGCAGTACCCCGATGTATGGCTACACCTTC. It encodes CASSTPMYGYTF.

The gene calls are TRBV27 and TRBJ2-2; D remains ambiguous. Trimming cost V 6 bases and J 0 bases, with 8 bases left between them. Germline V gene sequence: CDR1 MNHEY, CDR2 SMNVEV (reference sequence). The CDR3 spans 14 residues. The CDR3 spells CASRQGSNTGELFF. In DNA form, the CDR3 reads TGTGCCAGCAGGCAAGGGTCGAACACCGGGGAGCTGTTTTTT.

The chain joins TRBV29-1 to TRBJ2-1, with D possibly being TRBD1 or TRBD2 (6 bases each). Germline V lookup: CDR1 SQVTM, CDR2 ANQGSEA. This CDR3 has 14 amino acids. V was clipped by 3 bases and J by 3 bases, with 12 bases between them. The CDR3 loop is CSVDMAGHYNEQFF. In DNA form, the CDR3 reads TGCAGCGTTGATATGGCGGGACACTACAATGAGCAGTTCTTC.

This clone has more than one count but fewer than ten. The CDR3 protein is CSVGVVDHKNIQYF. The CDR3 DNA sequence: TGCAGCGTGGGGGTGGTAGACCACAAAAACATTCAGTACTTC. The chain recombines TRBV29-1 with TRBJ2-4, with D tentatively TRBD1 or TRBD2 (5 bases each). CDR1 and CDR2 from the germline V gene are SQVTM and ANQGSEA. Trimming shortened V by 6 bases and J by 3 bases, and 15 bases separated the two germline ends. The CDR3 runs to 14 residues.

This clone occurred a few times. CDR3 coding DNA: TGTGCCAGCAGTTATCTAGCGGGAGCGTTGGATACGCAGTATTTT. Its translation is CASSYLAGALDTQYF. The gene calls are TRBV6-5 and TRBJ2-3; 10 bases map to TRBD2. There are 15 residues in the CDR3. Germline CDR1 and CDR2: MNHEY and SVGAGI. Trimming removed 3 bases from V and 6 bases from J; junction bases left unmatched: 6.

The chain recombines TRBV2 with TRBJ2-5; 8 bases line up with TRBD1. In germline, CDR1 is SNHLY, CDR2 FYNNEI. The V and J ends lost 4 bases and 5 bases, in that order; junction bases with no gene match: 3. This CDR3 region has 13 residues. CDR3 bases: TGTGCCAGCAGTGTGGACAGGGCTGAGACCCAGTACTTC. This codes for CASSVDRAETQYF.

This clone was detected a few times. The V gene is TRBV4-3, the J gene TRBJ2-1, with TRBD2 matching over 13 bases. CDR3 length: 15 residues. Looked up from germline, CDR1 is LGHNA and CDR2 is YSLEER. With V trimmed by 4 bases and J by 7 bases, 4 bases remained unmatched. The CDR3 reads CASSPQTSGGNEQFF. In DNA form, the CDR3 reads TGCGCCAGCAGCCCGCAGACTAGCGGGGGGAATGAGCAGTTCTTC.

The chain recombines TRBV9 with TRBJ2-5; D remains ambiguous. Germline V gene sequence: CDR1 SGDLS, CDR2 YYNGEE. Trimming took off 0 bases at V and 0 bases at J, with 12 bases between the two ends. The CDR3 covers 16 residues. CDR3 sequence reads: CASSVDPVGYQETQYF. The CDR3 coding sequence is TGTGCCAGCAGCGTAGATCCTGTAGGGTACCAAGAGACCCAGTACTTC.

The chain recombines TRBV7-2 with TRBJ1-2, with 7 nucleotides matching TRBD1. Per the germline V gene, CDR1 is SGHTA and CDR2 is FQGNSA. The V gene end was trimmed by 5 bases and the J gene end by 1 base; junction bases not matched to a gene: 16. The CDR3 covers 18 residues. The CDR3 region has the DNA TGTGCCAGCAGCCTCTCTCGGAGACAGGGCCAAAATAACTATGGCTACACCTTC. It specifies CASSLSRRQGQNNYGYTF.

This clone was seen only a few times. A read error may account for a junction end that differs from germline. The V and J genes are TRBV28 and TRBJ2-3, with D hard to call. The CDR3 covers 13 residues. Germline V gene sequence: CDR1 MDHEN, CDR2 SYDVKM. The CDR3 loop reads CASSLSERRTRSF. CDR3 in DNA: TGTGCCAGCAGTTTGTCGGAACGTCGAACGAGGTCTTTT. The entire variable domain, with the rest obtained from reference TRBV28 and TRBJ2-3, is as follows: DVKVTQSSRYLVKRTGEKVFLECVQDMDHENMFWYRQDPGLGLRLIYFSYDVKMKEKGDIPEGYSVSREKKERFSLILESASTNQTSMYLCASSLSERRTRSFGPGTRLTVL.

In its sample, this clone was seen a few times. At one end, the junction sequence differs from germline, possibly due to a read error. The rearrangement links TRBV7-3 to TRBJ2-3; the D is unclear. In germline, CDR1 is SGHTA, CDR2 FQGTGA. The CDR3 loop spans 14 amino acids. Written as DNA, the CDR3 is TGTGCCAGCAGCTTAAGCGGCAGCACAAATACGCAGTATTTT. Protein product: CASSLSGSTNTQYF.